Shown below are 11 T cell receptor beta chains from a single sample sequenced in a study of shared clonotypes between healthy human individuals. Produced via immunoSEQ multiplex PCR; TCRdb's table is partial and in-frame only. The repertoire has some 2,000,000 clones, around 95% of them found once; the top ten carry approximately 0.13%. Source material: naive CD4+ T cells sorted from blood. Documented subset: CD45RA+ positively selected. The receptors originated from a man aged 18 to 35 in good health.

The chain carries TRBV6-5 and TRBJ1-2, with TRBD1 matching over 7 bases. The CDR3 sequence is 15 residues long. The germline CDR1 and CDR2 sequences are MNHEY and SVGAGI. J gave up 0 bases and V 2 bases, and 3 bases lay outside the gene matches. The CDR3 coding sequence is TGTGCCAGCAGTTACAGACAGGGTACTAACTATGGCTACACCTTC. Translated, it gives CASSYRQGTNYGYTF.

To note about this clone: Other DNA sequences within the sample encode an identical CDR3. The gene calls are TRBV7-2 and TRBJ2-3; D gene unclear. Per germline, CDR1 SGHTA and CDR2 FQGNSA. The CDR3 consists of 14 residues. With 5 bases removed from V and 3 bases from J, the gap between germline ends came to 12 bases. CDR3 in amino acids: CASSPGLTTDTQYF. As DNA, the CDR3 is TGTGCCAGCAGCCCGGGTCTCACTACAGATACGCAGTATTTT.

The chain links TRBV19 to TRBJ1-5; possibly TRBD1 for D (5 bases). V lost 4 bases and J 4 bases, leaving 11 bases between the germline ends. CDR1 and CDR2 from the germline V gene are LNHDA and SQIVND (reference sequence). The CDR3 runs 14 residues. The CDR3 sequence is CASSTGYGNQPQHF. The CDR3 nucleotides are TGTGCCAGTAGTACAGGGTACGGGAATCAGCCCCAGCATTTT.

V gene TRBV10-3 combines with J gene TRBJ2-7, with unresolved D. There are 14 residues in the CDR3. Germline CDR1 reads ENHRY; CDR2 reads SYGVKD. Between the trimmed V and J ends, which lost 5 bases and 3 bases, there was a span of 14 bases. CDR3 region: CAISSADPFYEQYF. The CDR3 coding sequence is TGTGCCATCAGTTCAGCTGATCCCTTCTACGAGCAGTACTTC.

V gene TRBV18 combines with J gene TRBJ1-3; tentative D call: TRBD1 (5 bases). The CDR3 runs 12 residues. In germline, CDR1 is KGHSH, CDR2 LQKENI. Trimming left V 5 bases short and J 7 bases short, with 9 bases between. Here the CDR3 reads CASSERQNTIYF. DNA of the CDR3: TGTGCCAGCTCAGAACGACAGAACACCATATATTTT.

V gene TRBV18 combines with J gene TRBJ1-1, with 9 bases fitting TRBD1. The CDR3 spans 15 residues. After removal of 3 bases from V and 4 bases from J, the junction contained 6 bases not matched to a gene. The germline V gene has CDR1 KGHSH and CDR2 LQKENI. CDR3 in DNA: TGTGCCAGCTCACCTTCGGGACAGGGAGTCACTGAAGCTTTCTTT. Amino acids: CASSPSGQGVTEAFF.

This clone showed up just once. The V and J genes are TRBV10-3 and TRBJ2-1, with D perhaps matching TRBD1 or TRBD2 (5 bases each). V dropped 0 bases and J dropped 12 bases, with 18 bases sitting between them. Germline V gives CDR1 ENHRY, CDR2 SYGVKD. This CDR3 has 15 amino acids. This CDR3 reads CAISESSGPDSRQFF. CDR3 nucleotide sequence: TGTGCCATCAGTGAGTCTTCGGGACCGGACTCAAGGCAGTTCTTC.

V is TRBV6-6 and J is TRBJ1-5; a possible D gene is TRBD1 (6 bases). Germline CDR1 is MNHNY and CDR2 is SVGAGI (reference sequence). The CDR3 has 16 amino acids. V lost 4 bases to trimming and J lost 4 bases, with 17 bases between them. DNA of the CDR3: TGTGCCAGCAGTTTTACGTCCGGGGGCAGTAATCAGCCCCAGCATTTT. Protein product: CASSFTSGGSNQPQHF.

The V call is TRBV6-6, the J call TRBJ1-2, with 7 bases that match TRBD1. The germline V gene has CDR1 MNHNY and CDR2 SVGAGI (reference sequence). The CDR3 length is 13 residues. With V trimmed by 6 bases and J by 5 bases, 6 bases remained unmatched. CDR3 protein: CASRLGTDYGYTF. The CDR3 coding sequence is TGTGCCAGCAGACTAGGGACAGATTATGGCTACACCTTC.

This sequence joins TRBV5-1 and TRBJ1-4; the match to TRBD1 covers 10 bases. Germline CDR1 SGHRS, CDR2 YFSETQ. The CDR3 runs 15 residues. V lost 1 base, J lost 6 bases, and 3 bases stayed unmatched. For the CDR3, the DNA is TGCGCCAGCAGCTTGTGGGGGACAGGGGATGAAAAACTGTTTTTT. Translated: CASSLWGTGDEKLFF. The whole variable domain, filled in from reference TRBV5-1 and TRBJ1-4, reads KAGVTQTPRYLIKTRGQQVTLSCSPISGHRSVSWYQQTPGQGLQFLFEYFSETQRNKGNFPGRFSGRQFSNSRSEMNVSTLELGDSALYLCASSLWGTGDEKLFFGSGTQLSVL.

This clone has only one observation. This chain links TRBV19 with TRBJ1-1; TRBD1 might be the D (5 bases). The CDR3 sequence is 15 residues long. CDR1 is LNHDA and CDR2 is SQIVND in the germline V gene (reference sequence). V was trimmed by 8 bases and J by 4 bases, leaving 20 bases between them. The CDR3 loop is CASPPPGGGGTEAFF. In DNA, the CDR3 is TGTGCCAGTCCTCCCCCGGGCGGGGGTGGCACTGAAGCTTTCTTT.